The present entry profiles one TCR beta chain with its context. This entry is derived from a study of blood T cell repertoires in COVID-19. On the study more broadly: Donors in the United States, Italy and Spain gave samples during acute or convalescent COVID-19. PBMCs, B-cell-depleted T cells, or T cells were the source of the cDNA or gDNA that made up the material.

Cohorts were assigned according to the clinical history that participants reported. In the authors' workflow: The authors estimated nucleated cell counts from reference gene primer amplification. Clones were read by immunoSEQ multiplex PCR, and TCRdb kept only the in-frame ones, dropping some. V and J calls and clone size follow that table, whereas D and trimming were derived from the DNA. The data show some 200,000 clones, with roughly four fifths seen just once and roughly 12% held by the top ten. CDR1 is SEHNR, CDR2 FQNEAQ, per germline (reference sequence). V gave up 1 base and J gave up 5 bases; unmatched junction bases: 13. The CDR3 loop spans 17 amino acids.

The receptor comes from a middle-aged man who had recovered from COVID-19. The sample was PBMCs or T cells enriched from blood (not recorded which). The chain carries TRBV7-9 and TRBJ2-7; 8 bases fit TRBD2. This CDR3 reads CASSLGRRGGRFDEQYF. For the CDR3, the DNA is TGTGCCAGCAGCTTAGGAAGGAGGGGCGGGAGGTTCGACGAGCAGTACTTC.